This TCR beta chain was observed in a study of lymphopenia after photon versus proton radiotherapy. Concerning this clone: Its antigen is as yet unknown.

V was clipped by 1 base and J by 4 bases; unmatched bases: 9. CDR3 length: 17 amino acids. Germline V CDR1 and CDR2: KGHSH, LQKENI. Study conclusions and caveats: Post-nadir TCR diversity decline inversely tracked overall survival among those who died. Survival link was tested only in deceased patients; proton benefit remains a possibility. Relative stability marked proton patients; photon patients lost diversity and naive cells.

Repertoires were generated with immunoSEQ multiplex PCR, while TCRdb's copy carries only in-frame clones and drops some. The sample holds about 50,000 clones, more than 85% seen once. The rearrangement links TRBV18 to TRBJ2-3, with 9 positions matching TRBD2. This receptor was taken from a woman in her forties with cholangiocarcinoma. This sample comprised peripheral blood, obtained from a patient treated with photon-based radiotherapy. The CDR3, as DNA: TGTGCCAGCTCACCACTAGCGGGAGCGGTTGGGGCAGATACGCAGTATTTT. Amino acid sequence: CASSPLAGAVGADTQYF.